A single sample gave rise to the 19 T cell receptor beta chains below, sequenced in a study of OX40 agonist ivuxolimab in advanced cancers. Data came from immunoSEQ multiplex PCR; TCRdb stores just in-frame clones and leaves some out. The sample yields 40,000 or so clones, around nine tenths seen once. The source was CD4+ or CD8+ T cells sorted from blood, collected in a trial of the OX40 agonist ivuxolimab. The source of these receptors is an adult with an advanced solid tumor such as melanoma, head and neck, liver or kidney cancer.

The CDR3 DNA is TGTGCCAGCAGCTCCCTTAGCGGAATGGGCTCCTACAATGAGCAGTTCTTC. Protein product: CASSSLSGMGSYNEQFF. The V and J genes are TRBV11-2 and TRBJ2-1; perhaps TRBD2 as D (6 bases). With 4 bases removed from V and 0 bases from J, the gap between germline ends came to 16 bases. The CDR3 contains 17 residues. Per germline, CDR1 SGHAT and CDR2 FQNNGV. Looking up the rest from reference TRBV11-2 and TRBJ2-1 gives the full variable domain: EAGVAQSPRYKIIEKRQSVAFWCNPISGHATLYWYQQILGQGPKLLIQFQNNGVVDDSQLPKDRFSAERLKGVDSTLKIQPAKLEDSAVYLCASSSLSGMGSYNEQFFGPGTRLTVL.

The chain links TRBV25-1 to TRBJ2-5, with D perhaps matching TRBD2 (6 bases). This CDR3 spans 15 amino acids. Trimming stripped 3 bases from V and 4 bases from J, with 15 bases between. Per the germline V gene, CDR1 is MGHDK and CDR2 is SYGVNS. The CDR3 bases are TGTGCCAGCAGTGATGCGCGGGACGTAGGAGAGACCCAGTACTTC. It is translated as CASSDARDVGETQYF.

The rearrangement links TRBV29-1 to TRBJ1-2; 8 bases agree with TRBD1. V was pared by 6 bases and J by 8 bases, with 14 bases of the junction left unmatched. There are 14 residues in the CDR3. Per the germline V gene, CDR1 is SQVTM and CDR2 is ANQGSEA. The CDR3 nucleotides read TGCAGCGTGGCCCGAGGGACAGGCTTGGAAGGCTACACCTTC. Its translation: CSVARGTGLEGYTF.

The gene calls are TRBV7-2 and TRBJ1-2, with TRBD1 as a possible D gene (5 bases). Trimming took 1 base from V and 11 from J, leaving 11 bases between them. CDR1 and CDR2 from the germline V gene are SGHTA and FQGNSA. The CDR3 consists of 12 residues. The CDR3 DNA follows: TGTGCCAGCAGCTTAGGGGACGGGACTTACACCTTC. Protein sequence: CASSLGDGTYTF.

This clone has more than one count but fewer than ten. This chain links TRBV2 with TRBJ1-5; D unresolved. The V end was cut by 4 bases, the J end by 8 bases, with 15 bases between. The germline V gene has CDR1 SNHLY and CDR2 FYNNEI. The CDR3 is made up of 14 amino acids. The CDR3 reads CASSGGSPAKPQHF. In nucleotides, the CDR3 is TGTGCCAGCAGTGGAGGGTCCCCGGCTAAGCCCCAGCATTTT.

The rearrangement joins TRBV11-2 to TRBJ2-7; 11 bases match TRBD2. V was pared by 1 base and J by 13 bases, with 12 bases of the junction left unmatched. Germline loops: CDR1 SGHAT, CDR2 FQNNGV. The CDR3 consists of 15 residues. CDR3 nucleotides: TGTGCCAGCAGCTTAGGGTTTCTAGCGGGGGGACACGTCTACTTC. Translated, it gives CASSLGFLAGGHVYF.

The chain carries TRBV2 and TRBJ2-7; D is possibly TRBD1 or TRBD2 (5 bases each). Germline V gives CDR1 SNHLY, CDR2 FYNNEI. The V and J ends lost 7 bases and 2 bases respectively, with 21 bases between them. The CDR3 extends over 16 amino acids. In DNA form, the CDR3 reads TGTGCCAGCACCCCCCTGCCAGGGAGAAGGACCTACGAGCAGTACTTC. This gives the protein CASTPLPGRRTYEQYF. The full variable domain, in which reference TRBV2 and TRBJ2-7 provide the parts outside the CDR3, is EPEVTQTPSHQVTQMGQEVILRCVPISNHLYFYWYRQILGQKVEFLVSFYNNEISEKSEIFDDQFSVERPDGSNFTLKIRSTKLEDSAMYFCASTPLPGRRTYEQYFGPGTRLTVT.

In DNA form, the CDR3 reads TGTGCCACCGGCTTCCTTGGGGCGATTAATGAAAAACTGTTTTTT. This gives the protein CATGFLGAINEKLFF. The chain links TRBV6-5 to TRBJ1-4; the D gene is possibly TRBD1 (5 bases). The CDR3 contains 15 residues. Trimming pared 10 bases from V and 4 bases from J, leaving 19 bases between. The V gene's germline CDR1 is MNHEY and CDR2 SVGAGI.

The V and J genes are TRBV11-2 and TRBJ2-3; D is undetermined. The V gene lost 7 bases and the J gene lost 0 bases, with 14 bases spanning the gap. The length of the CDR3 is 15 residues. Germline V lookup: CDR1 SGHAT, CDR2 FQNNGV. This chain's CDR3 is CASTLRRQSTDTQYF. CDR3 bases: TGTGCCAGCACCCTTAGACGGCAGAGCACAGATACGCAGTATTTT.

The chain combines TRBV4-1 with TRBJ2-5; D gene ambiguous. Germline V gene lookup returns CDR1 MGHRA and CDR2 YSYEKL. V lost 0 bases to trimming and J lost 5 bases, with 10 bases between them. This CDR3 region has 14 residues. The CDR3 here is CASSQDLPRETQYF. The CDR3 DNA follows: TGCGCCAGCAGCCAAGATCTGCCCCGGGAGACCCAGTACTTC.

V gene TRBV6-4 combines with J gene TRBJ2-1, with 7 bases matching TRBD2. This CDR3 spans 13 amino acids. The V gene end was trimmed by 3 bases and the J gene end by 8 bases; junction bases not matched to a gene: 4. Germline V gene data show CDR1 as MRHNA and CDR2 as SNTAGT. CDR3 region: CASSDIAGDEQFF. The CDR3, as DNA: TGTGCCAGCAGTGATATAGCGGGCGATGAGCAGTTCTTC.

CDR3 region: CSASRGREQYF. The CDR3 DNA reads TGCAGTGCCTCCCGGGGGAGGGAGCAGTACTTC. The chain is built from TRBV20-1 and TRBJ2-5, with 7 bases identical to TRBD2. This CDR3 region has 11 residues. CDR1 and CDR2 (germline): DFQATT, SNEGSKA (reference sequence). V dropped 6 bases and J dropped 11; count of bases not matched to a gene: 9.

In its sample, this clone was seen a few times. This chain connects TRBV2 to TRBJ1-5; no reliable D call. Germline CDR1 is SNHLY and CDR2 is FYNNEI. V lost 4 bases, J lost 7 bases, and 14 bases lay in between. The CDR3 covers 14 residues. Here the CDR3 reads CASSALQREQPQHF. The CDR3 DNA reads as TGTGCCAGCAGTGCCCTACAAAGGGAGCAGCCCCAGCATTTT. The full variable domain, with the rest looked up from reference TRBV2 and TRBJ1-5, is EPEVTQTPSHQVTQMGQEVILRCVPISNHLYFYWYRQILGQKVEFLVSFYNNEISEKSEIFDDQFSVERPDGSNFTLKIRSTKLEDSAMYFCASSALQREQPQHFGDGTRLSIL.

V and J are TRBV18 and TRBJ2-7; a possible D gene is TRBD1 (6 bases). CDR1 and CDR2 (germline): KGHSH, LQKENI. Trimming shortened V by 6 bases and J by 3 bases, and 15 bases separated the two germline ends. CDR3 length: 14 amino acids. CDR3 region: CASSPTGQIYEQYF. Here the CDR3 DNA reads TGTGCCAGCTCGCCAACGGGACAAATCTACGAGCAGTACTTC.

This sequence joins TRBV6-6 and TRBJ2-7; TRBD1 is a possible D gene (5 bases). CDR3 size: 12 residues. With 7 bases removed from V and 6 bases from J, the gap between germline ends came to 13 bases. Germline loops: CDR1 MNHNY, CDR2 SVGAGI (reference sequence). Here the CDR3 DNA reads TGTGCCAGCAACCTACAGGCCGGCGAGCAGTACTTC. Protein product: CASNLQAGEQYF.

DNA of the CDR3: TGTGCCAGCCGTCCCGGGACAGCTGGGGGCTACACCTTC. Protein sequence: CASRPGTAGGYTF. The genes are TRBV6-5 and TRBJ1-2; 7 bases are a match to TRBD1. CDR3 size: 13 residues. Looked up from germline, CDR1 is MNHEY and CDR2 is SVGAGI. The trim removed 8 bases at V and 8 bases at J, leaving 11 bases unmatched.

The chain employs TRBV7-9 and TRBJ1-5; D gene uncertain. The CDR3 runs to 13 residues. CDR1 and CDR2 (germline): SEHNR, FQNEAQ (reference sequence). Trimming stripped 5 bases from V and 0 bases from J, with 5 bases between. For the CDR3, the DNA is TGTGCCAGCAGCCGGGATAGCAATCAGCCCCAGCATTTT. Translated, it gives CASSRDSNQPQHF.

The chain carries TRBV11-1 and TRBJ2-7, with 9 bases lining up with TRBD2. Losses at the gene ends were 5 bases for V and 0 bases for J; bases not matched to a gene: 2. Per the germline V gene, CDR1 is SGHAT and CDR2 is FQDESV (reference sequence). This CDR3 contains 14 residues. CDR3 sequence reads: CASSPTSGSYEQYF. CDR3 sequence (DNA): TGTGCCAGCAGCCCGACTAGCGGCTCCTACGAGCAGTACTTC.

This clone has only a few counts. V gene TRBV10-1 combines with J gene TRBJ2-7; the D is unclear. Per the germline V gene, CDR1 is WNHNN and CDR2 is SYGVQD (reference sequence). The V gene lost 8 bases and the J gene lost 0 bases, with 11 bases spanning the gap. This CDR3 comprises 13 residues. In nucleotides, the CDR3 is TGCGCCAGCCATCTTGACACCTCCTACGAGCAGTACTTC. Its translation is CASHLDTSYEQYF.